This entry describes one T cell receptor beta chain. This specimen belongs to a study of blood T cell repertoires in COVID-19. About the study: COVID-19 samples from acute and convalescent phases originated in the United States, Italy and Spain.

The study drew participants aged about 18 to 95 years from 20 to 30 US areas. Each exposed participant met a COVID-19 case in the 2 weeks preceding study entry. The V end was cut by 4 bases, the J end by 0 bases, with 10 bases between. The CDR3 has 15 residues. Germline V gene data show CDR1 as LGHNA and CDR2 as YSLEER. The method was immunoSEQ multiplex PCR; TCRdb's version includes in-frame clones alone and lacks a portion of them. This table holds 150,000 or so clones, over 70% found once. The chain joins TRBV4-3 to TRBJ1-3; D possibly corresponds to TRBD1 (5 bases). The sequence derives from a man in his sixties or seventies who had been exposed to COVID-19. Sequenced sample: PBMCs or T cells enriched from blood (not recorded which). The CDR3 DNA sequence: TGCGCCAGCAGCCTAGGGGATAGCTCTGGAAACACCATATATTTT. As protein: CASSLGDSSGNTIYF.